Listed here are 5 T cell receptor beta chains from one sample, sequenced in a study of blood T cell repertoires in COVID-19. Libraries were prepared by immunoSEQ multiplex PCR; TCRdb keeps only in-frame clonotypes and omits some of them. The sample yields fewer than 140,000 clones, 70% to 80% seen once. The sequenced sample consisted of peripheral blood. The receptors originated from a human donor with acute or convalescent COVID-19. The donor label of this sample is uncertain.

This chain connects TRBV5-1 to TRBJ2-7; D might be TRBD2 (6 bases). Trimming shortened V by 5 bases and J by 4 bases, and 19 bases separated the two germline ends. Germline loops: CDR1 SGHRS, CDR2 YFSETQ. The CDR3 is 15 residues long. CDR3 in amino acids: CASSKHGTFEYEQYV. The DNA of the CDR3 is TGCGCCAGCAGTAAGCACGGGACTTTTGAGTACGAGCAGTACGTC.

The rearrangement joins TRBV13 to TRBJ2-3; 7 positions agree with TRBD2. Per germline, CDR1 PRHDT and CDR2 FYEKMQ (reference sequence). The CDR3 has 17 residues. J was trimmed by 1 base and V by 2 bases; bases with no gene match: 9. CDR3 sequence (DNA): TGTGCCAGCAGCTTATTTATTACGACTAGCCGCACAGATACGCAGTATTTT. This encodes CASSLFITTSRTDTQYF.

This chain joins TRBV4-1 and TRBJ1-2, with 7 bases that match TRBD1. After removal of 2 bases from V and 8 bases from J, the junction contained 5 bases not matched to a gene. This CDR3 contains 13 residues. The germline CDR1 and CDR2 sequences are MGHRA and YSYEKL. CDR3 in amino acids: CASSQYRQGGYTF. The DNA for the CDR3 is TGCGCCAGCAGCCAATACAGACAGGGCGGCTACACCTTC.

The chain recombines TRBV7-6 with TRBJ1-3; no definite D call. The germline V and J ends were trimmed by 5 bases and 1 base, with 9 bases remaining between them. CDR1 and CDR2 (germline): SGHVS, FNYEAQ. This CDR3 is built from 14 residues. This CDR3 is CASSPSVSGNTIYF. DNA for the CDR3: TGTGCCAGCAGCCCTTCAGTGTCTGGAAACACCATATATTTT.

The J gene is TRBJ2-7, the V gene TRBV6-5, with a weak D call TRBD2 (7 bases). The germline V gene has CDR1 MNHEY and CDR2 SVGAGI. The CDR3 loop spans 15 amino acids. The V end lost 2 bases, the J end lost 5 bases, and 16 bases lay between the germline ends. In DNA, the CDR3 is TGTGCCAGCAGTTACGGGGGGGCAGGTAGAGACGAGCAGTACTTC. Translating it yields CASSYGGAGRDEQYF.